One and the same sample provided the 13 T cell receptor beta chains below, sequenced in a study of blood T cell repertoires in COVID-19. TCRdb's copy holds only in-frame clones and misses some; the assay was immunoSEQ multiplex PCR. The data hold approximately 25,000 clones, with approximately 80% observed a single time. Sequencing was carried out using peripheral blood. The receptors come from an older man with active or convalescent COVID-19.

The chain couples TRBV28 to TRBJ2-2; 7 nucleotides align to TRBD1. J lost 3 bases, V lost 6 bases, and 4 bases had no gene match. CDR3 length: 14 residues. Germline V gene data show CDR1 as MDHEN and CDR2 as SYDVKM. CDR3 sequence: CASRRQGYTGELFF. The CDR3 nucleotides read TGTGCCAGCAGACGACAGGGTTACACCGGGGAGCTGTTTTTT.

The chain recombines TRBV7-2 with TRBJ2-1; no firm D call. Germline assignment: CDR1 SGHTA and CDR2 FQGNSA. Between the trimmed V and J ends, which lost 0 bases and 8 bases, there was a span of 11 bases. CDR3 size: 14 residues. The CDR3 sequence is CASSLAEYWHEQFF. The DNA of the CDR3 is TGTGCCAGCAGCTTAGCCGAATATTGGCATGAGCAGTTCTTC.

The CDR3 loop is CASSLGGGGARGEAFF. The CDR3 coding sequence is TGTGCCAGCAGCTTAGGAGGGGGTGGGGCACGTGGAGAAGCTTTCTTT. This rearrangement joins TRBV7-9 to TRBJ1-1; a weak D match, TRBD1 (6 bases). The germline CDR1 and CDR2 sequences are SEHNR and FQNEAQ (reference sequence). The germline V and J ends were trimmed by 1 base and 8 bases, with 20 bases remaining between them. The CDR3 is made up of 16 amino acids.

The CDR3 here is CATSVLDDGETQYF. The CDR3 DNA sequence: TGTGCCACCTCCGTACTAGATGATGGAGAGACCCAGTACTTC. This rearrangement joins TRBV15 to TRBJ2-5, with TRBD2 as a possible D gene (5 bases). CDR3 length equals 14 residues. Germline V gives CDR1 LNHNV, CDR2 YYDKDF (reference sequence). V dropped 8 bases and J dropped 4 bases, with 17 bases sitting between them.

This rearrangement joins TRBV21-1 to TRBJ2-2; the D call of TRBD2 is as the table states it, not checked on the DNA. TRBV21-1 is a documented pseudogene. This CDR3 comprises 16 residues. In DNA form, the CDR3 reads TGTGCCAGCCTACCCCGGGACTTTATGAACACCGGGGAGCTGTTTTTT. It is translated as CASLPRDFMNTGELFF.

The rearrangement links TRBV7-6 to TRBJ2-1; 9 positions agree with TRBD1. There are 17 residues in the CDR3. V lost 4 bases, J lost 0 bases, and 7 bases stayed unmatched. Germline V gives CDR1 SGHVS, CDR2 FNYEAQ. The CDR3 DNA reads TGTGCCAGCAGCTCGGCCGGGACAGGGAGCTCCTACAATGAGCAGTTCTTC. Its protein is CASSSAGTGSSYNEQFF. Looking up the rest from reference TRBV7-6 and TRBJ2-1 gives the full variable domain: GAGVSQSPRYKVTKRGQDVALRCDPISGHVSLYWYRQALGQGPEFLTYFNYEAQQDKSGLPNDRFSAERPEGSISTLTIQRTEQRDSAMYRCASSSAGTGSSYNEQFFGPGTRLTVL.

V is TRBV2 and J is TRBJ1-4, with a weak D call TRBD1 (6 bases). CDR3 length equals 16 residues. The germline CDR1 and CDR2 sequences are SNHLY and FYNNEI. Between the trimmed V and J ends, which lost 6 bases and 1 base, there was a span of 15 bases. The CDR3 loop is CASRLPRGQTNEKLFF. In DNA form, the CDR3 reads TGTGCCAGCAGGCTCCCGCGGGGGCAAACTAATGAAAAACTGTTTTTT.

This rearrangement joins TRBV18 to TRBJ1-5; possible D gene TRBD1, 5 bases. CDR3 size: 13 residues. In germline, CDR1 is KGHSH, CDR2 LQKENI. V shed 3 bases and J shed 6 bases, with 9 bases lying between them. The CDR3 DNA reads TGTGCCAGCTCACCTTGGGGCGGTCAGCCCCAGCATTTT. This gives the protein CASSPWGGQPQHF.

This chain joins TRBV27 and TRBJ2-2; D remains ambiguous. V was pared by 8 bases and J by 4 bases, with 17 bases between. CDR3 length: 15 residues. CDR1 MNHEY and CDR2 SMNVEV come from the germline V gene (reference sequence). The CDR3 sequence is CASYSHSPFTGELFF. The CDR3 region has the DNA TGTGCCAGCTACTCTCACTCACCGTTCACCGGGGAGCTGTTTTTT.

This clone has just one count. J is TRBJ1-1 and V is TRBV7-9; D ambiguous. The length of the CDR3 is 14 residues. The germline V gene has CDR1 SEHNR and CDR2 FQNEAQ (reference sequence). V shed 1 base and J shed 2 bases, with 8 bases lying between them. The CDR3 nucleotides are TGTGCCAGCAGCTTAGTACTAGAAAACACTGAAGCTTTCTTT. Translation gives CASSLVLENTEAFF.

This clone was seen a few times. The rearrangement links TRBV19 to TRBJ1-6; TRBD1 aligns across 9 bases. The CDR3 has 18 residues. Germline V gene lookup returns CDR1 LNHDA and CDR2 SQIVND (reference sequence). V shed 5 bases, J shed 4 bases, and the junction held 12 bases outside the gene matches. CDR3 in DNA: TGTGCCAGTAGTCCAACGGACAGGGGATTATCGTATAATTCACCCCTCCACTTT. Protein sequence: CASSPTDRGLSYNSPLHF.

V usage is TRBV20-1 and J usage is TRBJ2-5; 14 bases map to TRBD2. J was trimmed by 0 bases and V by 3 bases; bases with no gene match: 6. The V gene's germline CDR1 is DFQATT and CDR2 SNEGSKA (reference sequence). The CDR3 is made up of 17 amino acids. The CDR3 sequence is CSASAWTSGRYQETQYF. CDR3 DNA sequence: TGCAGTGCTAGTGCGTGGACTAGCGGGAGGTACCAAGAGACCCAGTACTTC.

The table lists this clone with a few counts. The chain carries TRBV6-5 and TRBJ1-2, with D maybe TRBD1 (5 bases). V was trimmed by 3 bases and J by 8 bases, leaving 13 bases between them. Per germline, CDR1 MNHEY and CDR2 SVGAGI. This CDR3 region has 13 residues. The CDR3 region has the DNA TGTGCCAGCAGTTATTGGGCAGGACAAGGCTACACCTTC. This gives the protein CASSYWAGQGYTF.